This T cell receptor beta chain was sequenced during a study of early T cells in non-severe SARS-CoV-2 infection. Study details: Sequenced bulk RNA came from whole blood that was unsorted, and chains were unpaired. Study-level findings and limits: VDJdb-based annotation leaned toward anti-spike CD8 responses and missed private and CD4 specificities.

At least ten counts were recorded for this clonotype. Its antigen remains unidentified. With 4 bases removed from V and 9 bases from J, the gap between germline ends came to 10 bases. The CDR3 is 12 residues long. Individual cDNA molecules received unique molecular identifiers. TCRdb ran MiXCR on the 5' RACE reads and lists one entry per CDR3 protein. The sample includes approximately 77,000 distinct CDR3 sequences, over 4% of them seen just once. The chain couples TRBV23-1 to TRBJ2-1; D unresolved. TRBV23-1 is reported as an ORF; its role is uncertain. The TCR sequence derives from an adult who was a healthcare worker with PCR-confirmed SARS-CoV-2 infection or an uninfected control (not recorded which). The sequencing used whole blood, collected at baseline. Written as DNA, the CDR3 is TGCGCCAGCAGTCGCGGTATACTTGAGCAGTTCTTC. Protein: CASSRGILEQFF.